What follows describes a single TCR beta chain. Its antigen is as yet unknown. No conserved phenylalanine or tryptophan is present at the end of the CDR3, so a read error is the likely explanation. This record belongs to a study of identical twins. Study-wide results and caveats: Twin sharing of out-of-frame TCR alpha was underestimated by models in monozygotic pairs.

TCRdb passed the 5' RACE reads through MiXCR, listing each CDR3 protein once. The data show 150,000 or so distinct CDR3 sequences, roughly 3.3% seen once. The V gene end was trimmed by 5 bases and the J gene end by 2 bases; junction bases not matched to a gene: 5. CDR3 length: 16 residues. Germline V gives CDR1 MNHEY, CDR2 SMNVEV (reference sequence). This TCR derives from a man younger than 30 in good health. Sample: memory T cells sorted from blood. The rearrangement links TRBV27 to TRBJ2-3; 12 bases are a match to TRBD2. DNA for the CDR3: TGTGCCAGCAGTCGCGGACTAGCGGGGAACACAGATACGCAGTATTGT. This encodes CASSRGLAGNTDTQYC.